This record concerns one T cell receptor (beta chain) sequence. Its antigen is unknown. This specimen comes from a study of PD-1 blockade in mismatch repair-deficient tumors. Broader study findings: Tumor-resident clones, often absent from pretreatment blood, expanded after pembrolizumab and then contracted.

V shed 6 bases and J shed 2 bases, with 13 bases lying between them. Germline loops: CDR1 MNHEY, CDR2 SMNVEV (reference sequence). The CDR3 consists of 15 residues. Mismatch repair deficiency was confirmed in all patients, by PCR or immunohistochemistry. TCR sequencing covered a few patients who responded to pembrolizumab. The method was immunoSEQ multiplex PCR; TCRdb's version includes in-frame clones alone and lacks a portion of them. The sample carries some 100,000 clones, over 65% recorded once. The receptor was derived from an adult with mismatch repair-deficient cancer. The rearrangement joins TRBV27 to TRBJ2-2, with D perhaps given as TRBD1 or TRBD2 (5 bases each). This specimen was peripheral blood, taken approximately 35 weeks after starting pembrolizumab. The CDR3 region has the DNA TGTGCCAGCAGACGGGGCGCGGGTAACACCGGGGAGCTGTTTTTT. Protein product: CASRRGAGNTGELFF.